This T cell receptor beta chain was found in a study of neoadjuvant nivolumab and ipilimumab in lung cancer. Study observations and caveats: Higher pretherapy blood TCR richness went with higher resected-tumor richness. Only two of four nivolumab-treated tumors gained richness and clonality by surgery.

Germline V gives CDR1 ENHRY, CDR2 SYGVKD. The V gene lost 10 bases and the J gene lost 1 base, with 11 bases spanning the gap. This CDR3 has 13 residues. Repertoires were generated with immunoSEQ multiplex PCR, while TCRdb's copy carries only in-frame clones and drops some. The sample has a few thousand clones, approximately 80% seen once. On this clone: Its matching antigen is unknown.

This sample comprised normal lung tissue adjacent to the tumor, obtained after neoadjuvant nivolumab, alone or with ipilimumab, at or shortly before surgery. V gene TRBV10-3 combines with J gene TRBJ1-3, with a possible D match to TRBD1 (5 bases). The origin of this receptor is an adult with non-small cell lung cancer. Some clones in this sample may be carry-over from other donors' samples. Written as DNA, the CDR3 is TGTGCCACCTACCCAGGGTCTGGAAACACCATATATTTT. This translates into CATYPGSGNTIYF.